A single T cell receptor (beta chain) is shown here with its context. Its antigen specificity is not known. One base away there is no much larger clone; base qualities are not given. The library was generated by the immunoSEQ multiplex PCR assay. In the paper's pipeline: A statistical classification framework was built to diagnose cytomegalovirus status from the catalog of TCR beta chain sequences. The source is immuneACCESS, and TCRdb retained only in-frame sequences with V and J called. Part of the clones is not carried over; for the studies checked, unresolved V genes explain less than half of this, and the remainder is unexplained. The V and J calls and clone size were taken over from that table, and D and trimming were inferred from the DNA. The table for this sample lists approximately 170,000 clones; under 95% of them were counted only once. Of the sample, around 3.1% falls within the top ten clones.

This entry belongs to a study of cytomegalovirus exposure and HLA in healthy donors (dated by TCRdb to the late 2010s). With respect to the entire study: A later analysis indicated that the roughly 130 validation repertoires were generated on the platform also employed for the 670 or so repertoires of the first cohort. The study aimed to test whether signatures of past pathogen exposure could be identified by cataloging public T cell receptors. In addition to the first cohort of roughly 670 subjects, a separate validation cohort of 120 different subjects was used. The study combined high-throughput TCR immunosequencing, statistical association of individual TCRs with disease status, and machine learning to predict cytomegalovirus infection status. Overall study outcomes, separate from this receptor: While some public TCRs were present in many individuals, most TCR sequences turned up only very rarely across donors. The authors suggested that the approach could potentially be extended to other disease states and immunological phenotypes. A later analysis had no HLA typing for the validation cohort, so co-occurrence there was scored across all 110 or so repertoires. Of the cluster scores, 90% to 95% were above 0 in a later analysis, which found that TCRs clustered in the first cohort also tended to co-occur in the 120 validation repertoires. The classifier was reported to diagnose cytomegalovirus status with high specificity and sensitivity in both the original cohort and the validation cohort. A few of the identified cytomegalovirus-associated TCR beta chains were confirmed in vitro to be specific for cytomegalovirus antigens. The study gave a list of 150 to 200 TCR beta chains associated with cytomegalovirus.

Counted from cysteine to phenylalanine, this CDR3 has 17 amino acids. The retained sequence is limited to the CDR3, 51 bases, with the frame set at the first base. From the germline V gene, CDR1 is MGHRA and CDR2 is YSYEKL. V loses 1 base, J loses 5 bases, and the germline ends lie 17 bases apart. The donors belonged to the validation cohort of roughly 120 subjects, which was separate from the approximately 660-subject first cohort. The chain uses TRBV4-1 and TRBJ2-2, with the D gene too uncertain to name. The receptor comes from a woman aged 18-35 years in good health and CMV-seropositive. The sample taken for sequencing was PBMCs. The CDR3 is CASSQGLRGFSTGELFF. Read as DNA, the sequence is TGCGCCAGCAGCCAAGGTTTAAGAGGATTCTCGACCGGGGAGCTGTTTTTT.